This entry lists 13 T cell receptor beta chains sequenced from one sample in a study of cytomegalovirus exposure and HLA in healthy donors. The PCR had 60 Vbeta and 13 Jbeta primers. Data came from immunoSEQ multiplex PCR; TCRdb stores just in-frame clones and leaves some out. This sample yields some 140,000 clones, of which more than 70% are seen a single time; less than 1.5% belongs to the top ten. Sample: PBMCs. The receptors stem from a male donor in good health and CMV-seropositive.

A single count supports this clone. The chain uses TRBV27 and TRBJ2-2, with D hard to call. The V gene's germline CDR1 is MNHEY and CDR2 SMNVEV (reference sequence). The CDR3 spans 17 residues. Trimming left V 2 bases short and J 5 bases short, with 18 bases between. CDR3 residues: CASSLEVVGGTTGELFF. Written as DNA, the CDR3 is TGTGCCAGCAGTTTAGAGGTGGTGGGTGGTACGACCGGGGAGCTGTTTTTT.

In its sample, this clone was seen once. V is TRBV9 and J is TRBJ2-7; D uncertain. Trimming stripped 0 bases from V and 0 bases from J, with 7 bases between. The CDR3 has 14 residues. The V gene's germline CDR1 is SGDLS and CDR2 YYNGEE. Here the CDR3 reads CASSVEPNSYEQYF. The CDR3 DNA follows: TGTGCCAGCAGCGTAGAGCCCAACTCCTACGAGCAGTACTTC.

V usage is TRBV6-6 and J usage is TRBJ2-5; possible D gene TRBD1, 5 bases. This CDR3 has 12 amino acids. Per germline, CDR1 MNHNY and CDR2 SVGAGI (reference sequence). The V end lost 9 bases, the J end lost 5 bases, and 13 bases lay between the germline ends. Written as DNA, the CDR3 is TGTGCCAGTAGACAGTCCGGGGAGACCCAGTACTTC. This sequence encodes CASRQSGETQYF.

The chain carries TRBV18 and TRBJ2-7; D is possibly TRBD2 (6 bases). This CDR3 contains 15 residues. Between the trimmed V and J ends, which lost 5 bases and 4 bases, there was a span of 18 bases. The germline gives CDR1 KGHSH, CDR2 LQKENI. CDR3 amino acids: CASSGAPLGLYEQYF. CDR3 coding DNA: TGTGCCAGCTCAGGGGCCCCGCTGGGACTTTACGAGCAGTACTTC.

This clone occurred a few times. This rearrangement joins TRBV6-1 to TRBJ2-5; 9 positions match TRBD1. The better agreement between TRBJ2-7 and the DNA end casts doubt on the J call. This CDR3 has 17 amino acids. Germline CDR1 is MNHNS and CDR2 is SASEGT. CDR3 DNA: TGTGCCAGCAGTGAAGCGCTTCAGGGGGACAGGGCCTACGAGCAGTACTTC. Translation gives CASSEALQGDRAYEQYF.

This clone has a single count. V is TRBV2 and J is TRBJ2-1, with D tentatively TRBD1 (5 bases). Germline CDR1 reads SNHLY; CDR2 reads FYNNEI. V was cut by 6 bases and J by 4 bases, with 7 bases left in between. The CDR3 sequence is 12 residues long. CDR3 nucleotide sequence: TGTGCCAGCAGGACAGCTTACAATGAGCAGTTCTTC. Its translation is CASRTAYNEQFF.

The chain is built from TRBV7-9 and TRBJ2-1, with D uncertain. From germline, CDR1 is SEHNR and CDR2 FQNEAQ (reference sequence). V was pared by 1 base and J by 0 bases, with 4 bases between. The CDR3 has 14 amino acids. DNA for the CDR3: TGTGCCAGCAGCTTAGTCAGCTCCTACAATGAGCAGTTCTTC. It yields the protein CASSLVSSYNEQFF.

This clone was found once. DNA of the CDR3: TGTGCCAGCAGCCCGGACGGGAACCCATACTACGAGCAGTACTTC. Encoded protein: CASSPDGNPYYEQYF. V is TRBV7-6 and J is TRBJ2-7; D may be TRBD2 (5 bases). This CDR3 contains 15 residues. Germline CDR1 is SGHVS and CDR2 is FNYEAQ. The V end was cut by 5 bases, the J end by 3 bases, with 17 bases between.

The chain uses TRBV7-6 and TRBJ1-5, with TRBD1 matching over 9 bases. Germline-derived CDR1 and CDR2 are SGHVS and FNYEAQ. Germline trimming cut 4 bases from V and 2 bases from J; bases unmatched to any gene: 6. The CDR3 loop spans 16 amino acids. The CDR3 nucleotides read TGTGCCAGCAGCTGGGGGACAGGGACGGGCAATCAGCCCCAGCATTTT. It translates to CASSWGTGTGNQPQHF.

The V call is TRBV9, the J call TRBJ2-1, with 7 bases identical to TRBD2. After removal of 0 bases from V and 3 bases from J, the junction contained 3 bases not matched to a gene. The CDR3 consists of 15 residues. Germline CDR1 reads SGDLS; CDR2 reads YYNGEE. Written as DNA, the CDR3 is TGTGCCAGCAGCGTAGGAAGCGGGAACTACAATGAGCAGTTCTTC. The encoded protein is CASSVGSGNYNEQFF.

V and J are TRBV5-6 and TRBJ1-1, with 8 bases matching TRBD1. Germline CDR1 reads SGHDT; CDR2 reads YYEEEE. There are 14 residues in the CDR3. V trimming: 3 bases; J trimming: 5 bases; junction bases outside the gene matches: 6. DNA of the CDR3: TGTGCCAGCAGCTGGGGACAGGTAGAGACTGAAGCTTTCTTT. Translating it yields CASSWGQVETEAFF. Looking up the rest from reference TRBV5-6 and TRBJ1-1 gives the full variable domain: DAGVTQSPTHLIKTRGQQVTLRCSPKSGHDTVSWYQQALGQGPQFIFQYYEEEERQRGNFPDRFSGHQFPNYSSELNVNALLLGDSALYLCASSWGQVETEAFFGQGTRLTVV.

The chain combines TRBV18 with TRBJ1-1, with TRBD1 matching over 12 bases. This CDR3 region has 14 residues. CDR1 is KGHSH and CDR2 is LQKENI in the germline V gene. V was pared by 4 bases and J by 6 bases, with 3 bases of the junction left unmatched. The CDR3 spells CASSLGQGASEAFF. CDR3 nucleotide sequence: TGTGCCAGCTCACTGGGACAGGGGGCTTCTGAAGCTTTCTTT.

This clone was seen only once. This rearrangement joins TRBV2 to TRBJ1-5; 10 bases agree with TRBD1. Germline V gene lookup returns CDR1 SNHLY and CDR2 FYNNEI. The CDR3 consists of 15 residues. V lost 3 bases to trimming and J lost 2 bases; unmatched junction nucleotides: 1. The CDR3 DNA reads TGTGCCAGCAGTGACGGGACAGGGGGCAATCAGCCCCAGCATTTT. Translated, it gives CASSDGTGGNQPQHF.